This T cell receptor (beta chain) was sequenced in a study of a mutant IDH1 vaccine in newly diagnosed glioma. About the research overall: Patients began vaccination 4-6 weeks after radiotherapy alone, or with temozolomide cycles. Mean patient age was about 44 years; 62.5% were male and around 38% female. Therapy received beforehand was radiotherapy, temozolomide, or both, with most patients given both.

Measured with immunoSEQ multiplex PCR; TCRdb has only the in-frame clones, and not every one. Of about 66,000 clones detected, around 80% appear once; the ten largest clones hold roughly 3.6%. Notes on this clone: The antigen remains undetermined.

Germline loops: CDR1 SQVTM, CDR2 ANQGSEA. V dropped 4 bases and J dropped 0 bases, with 10 bases sitting between them. CDR3 length: 13 residues. The time point here: week 11, during vaccination. Doses comprised 300 ug of mutant IDH1 20-mer peptide each, plus topical imiquimod. The sequenced sample was PBMCs, obtained from a glioma patient whose treatment included an IDH1 peptide vaccine. The TCR originated in a young man with glioma. The chain recombines TRBV29-1 with TRBJ2-7, with D tentatively TRBD1 or TRBD2 (5 bases each). In nucleotides, the CDR3 is TGCAGCGTTGCCGGGACGAACTCCTACGAGCAGTACTTC. Amino acids: CSVAGTNSYEQYF.